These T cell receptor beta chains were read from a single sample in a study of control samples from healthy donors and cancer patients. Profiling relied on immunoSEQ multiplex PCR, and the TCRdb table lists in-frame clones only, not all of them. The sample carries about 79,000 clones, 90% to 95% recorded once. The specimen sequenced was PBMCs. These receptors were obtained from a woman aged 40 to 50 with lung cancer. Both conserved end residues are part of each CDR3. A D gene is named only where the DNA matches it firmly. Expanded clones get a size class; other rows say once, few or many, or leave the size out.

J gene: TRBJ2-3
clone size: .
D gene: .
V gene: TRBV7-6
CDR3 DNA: TGTGCCAGCAGCCGATGGCCTGGACTCGAGGATAGCACAGATACGCAGTATTTT
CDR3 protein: CASSRWPGLEDSTDTQYF

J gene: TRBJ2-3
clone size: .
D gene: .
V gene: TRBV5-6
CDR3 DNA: TGTGCCAGCAGCCTCCGTGGGGTGAAAGATACGCAGTATTTT
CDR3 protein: CASSLRGVKDTQYF

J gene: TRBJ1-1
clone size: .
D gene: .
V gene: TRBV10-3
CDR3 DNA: TGTGCCATCAGTGAGGGACAGACTAACACTGAAGCTTTCTTT
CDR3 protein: CAISEGQTNTEAFF

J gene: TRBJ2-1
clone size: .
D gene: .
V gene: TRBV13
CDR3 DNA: TGTGCCAGCAGCTTGACCAGCTCCTACAATGAGCAGTTCTTC
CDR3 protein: CASSLTSSYNEQFF

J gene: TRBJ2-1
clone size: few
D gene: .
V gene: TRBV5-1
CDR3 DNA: TGCGCCAGCAGCTGGGGGGCGGACTACAATGAGCAGTTCTTC
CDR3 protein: CASSWGADYNEQFF

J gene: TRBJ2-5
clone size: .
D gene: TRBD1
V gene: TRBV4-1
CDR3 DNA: TGCGCCAGCAGCCCACTGGACAGGCCCCGGGAGACCCAGTACTTC
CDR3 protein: CASSPLDRPRETQYF

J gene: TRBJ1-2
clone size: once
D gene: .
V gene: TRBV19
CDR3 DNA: TGTGCCAGTTACGGTGGTGGGGGCCCATGGGGCTACACCTTC
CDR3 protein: CASYGGGGPWGYTF

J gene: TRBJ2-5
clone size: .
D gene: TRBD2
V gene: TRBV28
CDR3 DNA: TGTGCCAGCAGCCTAACTAGCGGGGTGGATCAAGAGACCCAGTACTTC
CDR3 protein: CASSLTSGVDQETQYF

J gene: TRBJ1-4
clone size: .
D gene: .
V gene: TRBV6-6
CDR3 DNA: TGTGCCAGCAGTTACTCTGGGGCGGGGAATGAAAAACTGTTTTTT
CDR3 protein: CASSYSGAGNEKLFF

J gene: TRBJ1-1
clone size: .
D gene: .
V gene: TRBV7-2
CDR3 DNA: TGTGCCAGCAGCGTAACCAGGGTTGTAGTGGACACTGAAGCTTTCTTT
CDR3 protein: CASSVTRVVVDTEAFF

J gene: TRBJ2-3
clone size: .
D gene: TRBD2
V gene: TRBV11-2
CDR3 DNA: TGTGCCAGCAGCTTCAGCGGGGGGATTACAGATACGCAGTATTTT
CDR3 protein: CASSFSGGITDTQYF

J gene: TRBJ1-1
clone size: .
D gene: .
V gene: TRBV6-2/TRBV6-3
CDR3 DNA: TGTGCCAGCAGTGCAAAATCCCCAGTCGGGTTCACTGAAGCTTTCTTT
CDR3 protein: CASSAKSPVGFTEAFF

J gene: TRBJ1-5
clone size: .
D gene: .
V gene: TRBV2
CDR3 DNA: TGTGCCAGCGTCCGGGACTTCAATCAGCCCCAGCATTTT
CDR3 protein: CASVRDFNQPQHF

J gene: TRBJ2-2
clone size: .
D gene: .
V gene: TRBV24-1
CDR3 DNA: TGTGCCACGCGGGACTTCATAACCGGGGAGCTGTTTTTT
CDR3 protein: CATRDFITGELFF

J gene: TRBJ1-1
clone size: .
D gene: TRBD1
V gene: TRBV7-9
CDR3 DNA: TGTGCCAGCAGCTCTGTACAGGGGGCGCGAGGGATGGTATTT
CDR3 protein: CASSSVQGARGMVF

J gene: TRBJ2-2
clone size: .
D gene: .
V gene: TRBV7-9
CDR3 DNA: TGTGCCAGCAGCCGGGGGGAGCTGTTTTTT
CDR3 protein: CASSRGELFF

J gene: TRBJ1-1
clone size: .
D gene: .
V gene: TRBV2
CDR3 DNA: TGTGCCAGCAGCCCGCACCCAAGTAGGACTGAAGCTTTCTTT
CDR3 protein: CASSPHPSRTEAFF